These T cell receptor beta chains were read from a single sample in a study of HIV-infected patients and healthy controls. Each CDR3 protein is one row after TCRdb ran MiXCR on the 5' RACE reads. The data contain roughly 20,000 distinct CDR3 sequences, 16% of them seen just once; the ten biggest clones take up 24%. Input material: CD8+ T cells from blood. The origin of the receptors is a human donor in good health. Each CDR3 is given with its conserved first and last residue. The D gene is left open where the match is weak. Only some rows state a clone size, as once, few, many or a class for expanded clones.

V: TRBV7-9; size: -; J: TRBJ2-2; D: -; CDR3: CASSLGVHGELFF; DNA: TGTGCCAGCAGCTTAGGGGTCCACGGGGAGCTGTTTTTT
V: TRBV5-6; size: many; J: TRBJ2-7; D: TRBD2; CDR3: CASSVGTSGNQYEQYF; DNA: TGTGCCAGCAGCGTCGGGACTAGCGGGAACCAATACGAGCAGTACTTC
V: TRBV6-2/TRBV6-3; size: few; J: TRBJ1-2; D: -; CDR3: CASSGAIGYTF; DNA: TGTGCCAGCTCAGGGGCCATTGGCTACACCTTC
V: TRBV20-1; size: medium-sized; J: TRBJ2-1; D: -; CDR3: CSAPTGSMDEQFF; DNA: TGCAGTGCTCCTACCGGTTCTATGGATGAGCAGTTCTTC
V: TRBV5-4; size: many; J: TRBJ2-7; D: TRBD2; CDR3: CASSDPSGARGEQYF; DNA: TGTGCCAGCAGCGACCCTAGCGGGGCCCGAGGGGAGCAGTACTTC
V: TRBV12-5; size: many; J: TRBJ2-1; D: TRBD2; CDR3: CASAQWSSGRPNEQFF; DNA: TGTGCTAGTGCCCAATGGTCTAGCGGGAGACCAAATGAGCAGTTCTTC
V: TRBV14; size: -; J: TRBJ2-1; D: -; CDR3: CASSQDIGGETGNEQFF; DNA: TGTGCCAGCAGCCAAGATATCGGTGGGGAAACTGGGAATGAGCAGTTCTTC
V: TRBV6-4; size: few; J: TRBJ2-3; D: -; CDR3: CASSDGDSHTDTQYF; DNA: TGTGCCAGCAGTGACGGAGACAGTCACACAGATACGCAGTATTTT
V: TRBV27; size: many; J: TRBJ2-3; D: TRBD2; CDR3: CASSLGTSGIVDTQYF; DNA: TGTGCCAGCAGTTTAGGGACTAGCGGGATTGTGGATACGCAGTATTTT
V: TRBV7-8; size: many; J: TRBJ1-2; D: -; CDR3: CASSLLRGNYGYTF; DNA: TGTGCCAGCAGCTTATTACGGGGGAACTATGGCTACACCTTC
V: TRBV7-9; size: many; J: TRBJ1-5; D: -; CDR3: CASSLVAGADQPQHF; DNA: TGTGCCAGCAGCTTGGTTGCAGGGGCCGATCAGCCCCAGCATTTT
V: TRBV27; size: medium-sized; J: TRBJ2-3; D: -; CDR3: CASSYGPLTDTQYF; DNA: TGTGCCAGCAGTTATGGCCCTCTCACAGATACGCAGTATTTT
V: TRBV6-5; size: many; J: TRBJ2-2; D: TRBD1; CDR3: CASSLDRAVGELFF; DNA: TGTGCCAGCAGTTTGGACAGGGCGGTCGGGGAGCTGTTTTTT
V: TRBV20-1; size: many; J: TRBJ1-1; D: -; CDR3: CSARKIPGNTEAFF; DNA: TGCAGTGCTAGAAAAATCCCCGGGAACACTGAAGCTTTCTTT
V: TRBV7-9; size: many; J: TRBJ2-1; D: -; CDR3: CASSLSSPPHNEQFF; DNA: TGTGCCAGCAGCTTAAGTAGCCCCCCCCACAATGAGCAGTTCTTC
V: TRBV12-3/TRBV12-4; size: many; J: TRBJ2-2; D: -; CDR3: CASSSAQGLRGELFF; DNA: TGTGCCAGCAGTTCCGCCCAGGGGCTGCGAGGGGAGCTGTTTTTT
V: TRBV20-1; size: medium-sized; J: TRBJ1-1; D: -; CDR3: CSASGQENTEAFF; DNA: TGCAGTGCTAGTGGGCAGGAGAACACTGAAGCTTTCTTT
V: TRBV19; size: many; J: TRBJ2-3; D: -; CDR3: CASSISGSPDTQYF; DNA: TGTGCCAGTAGTATTTCAGGGAGTCCAGATACGCAGTATTTT
V: TRBV6-5; size: -; J: TRBJ2-7; D: -; CDR3: CASSPAPPAEQYF; DNA: TGTGCCAGCAGTCCAGCCCCGCCAGCCGAGCAGTACTTC
V: TRBV11-2; size: once; J: TRBJ2-5; D: TRBD1; CDR3: CASRRDRGRRETQYF; DNA: TGTGCCAGCAGGAGGGACAGGGGTCGTCGGGAGACCCAGTACTTC
V: TRBV27; size: few; J: TRBJ1-1; D: -; CDR3: CASSLSRNTEAFF; DNA: TGTGCCAGCAGCCTATCAAGGAACACTGAAGCTTTCTTT
V: TRBV2; size: -; J: TRBJ1-2; D: TRBD1; CDR3: CASSDPRDSPLDVIYGYTF; DNA: TGTGCCAGCAGCGACCCCCGGGACAGTCCTCTAGATGTGATATATGGCTACACCTTC
V: TRBV15; size: many; J: TRBJ1-1; D: -; CDR3: CATDSGGKNTEAFF; DNA: TGTGCCACCGATTCCGGGGGAAAGAACACTGAAGCTTTCTTT
V: TRBV29-1; size: -; J: TRBJ1-2; D: -; CDR3: CSVVDSPDEYGYTF; DNA: TGCAGCGTTGTCGACAGTCCCGACGAGTATGGCTACACCTTC
V: TRBV5-4; size: -; J: TRBJ2-1; D: TRBD2; CDR3: CASSLDSTSGNEQFF; DNA: TGTGCCAGCAGCTTGGATTCGACTAGCGGCAATGAGCAGTTCTTC
V: TRBV25-1; size: -; J: TRBJ2-3; D: -; CDR3: CASSGIKRNLGATDTQYF; DNA: TGTGCCAGCAGTGGGATCAAAAGGAACCTTGGGGCCACAGATACGCAGTATTTT